These 9 T cell receptor beta chains came from one sample sequenced in a study of blood T cells in healthy people across ages. The second PCR ran about 6 to 11 cycles with a sample-barcoded 5' primer and J-beta primers. TCRdb processed the 5' RACE reads anew with MiXCR; each CDR3 protein has one entry. The repertoire has about 570,000 distinct CDR3 sequences, about 27% of them found once; the top ten carry roughly 3.5%. This sample was also put to use in a study of T cells of mothers and their children.

Sequencing was carried out using blood. The source is a boy aged 2-15 years in good health.

J is TRBJ2-7 and V is TRBV29-1; TRBD1 matches at 9 bases. With 4 bases clipped from V and 2 bases from J, the junction kept 3 bases outside the gene matches. This CDR3 is 13 amino acids long. The germline CDR1 and CDR2 sequences are SQVTM and ANQGSEA. Here the CDR3 reads CSVVRDRAYEQYF. CDR3 DNA sequence: TGCAGCGTTGTAAGGGACAGGGCCTACGAGCAGTACTTC.

This chain links TRBV12-3 or TRBV12-4 with TRBJ2-5; D might be TRBD1 or TRBD2, each matching 5 bases. V dropped 7 bases and J dropped 5 bases, with 20 bases sitting between them. The CDR3 is 15 amino acids. The CDR3: CASTTGWGSGETQYF. The CDR3 DNA sequence: TGTGCCAGCACCACCGGTTGGGGGAGCGGCGAGACCCAGTACTTC.

This clonotype has ten or more counts. CDR3 nucleotide sequence: TGCAGCGTTGAAGTCGCAGACTACGAGCAGTACTTC. Its translation is CSVEVADYEQYF. The rearrangement uses TRBV29-1 and TRBJ2-7; unclear D gene. The CDR3 runs to 12 residues. Germline values: CDR1 SQVTM, CDR2 ANQGSEA. Trimming removed 1 base at V and 3 bases at J, with 7 bases between.

The table lists this clonotype with a few counts. The junction and the germline gene differ at one end; a read error may be behind it. The chain has TRBV6-5 and TRBJ2-2, with 7 bases matching TRBD1. The germline V gene encodes CDR1 MNHEY and CDR2 SVGAGI. There are 16 residues in the CDR3. CDR3 residues: CASSYRQGPSTGELLF. CDR3 nucleotides: TGTGCCAGCAGTTACCGACAGGGCCCTAGCACCGGGGAGCTGCTTTTT.

This clonotype was detected a few times. The chain carries TRBV20-1 and TRBJ2-1; 7 bases align to TRBD2. The V segment lost 6 bases and the J segment 2 bases; nucleotides outside the gene matches: 13. CDR3 length equals 16 residues. Per the germline V gene, CDR1 is DFQATT and CDR2 is SNEGSKA (reference sequence). This chain's CDR3 is CSAPVRAGVPYNEQFF. The CDR3 DNA is TGCAGTGCCCCCGTCAGGGCGGGGGTTCCCTACAATGAGCAGTTCTTC.

V gene TRBV7-9 combines with J gene TRBJ2-7; possible D gene TRBD2, 5 bases. TRBJ2-1 matches the DNA end more closely, so the J call is doubtful. Germline-derived CDR1 and CDR2 are SEHNR and FQNEAQ (reference sequence). This CDR3 contains 13 residues. The CDR3 DNA is TGTGCCAGCAGCTTTAGGGAGAAGAATGAGCAGTTCTTC. This codes for CASSFREKNEQFF.

This chain joins TRBV4-3 and TRBJ2-7, with unresolved D. Per germline, CDR1 LGHNA and CDR2 YSLEER. Trimming left V 3 bases short and J 2 bases short, with 14 bases between. CDR3 size: 15 residues. CDR3 residues: CASSHGPSPPYEQYF. The CDR3 DNA is TGCGCCAGCAGCCACGGGCCTTCTCCCCCCTACGAGCAGTACTTC.

The chain joins TRBV29-1 to TRBJ2-1; D could derive from TRBD1 or TRBD2 (5 bases each). The J call may be faulty, since TRBJ2-7 better matches the DNA end. Germline CDR1 is SQVTM and CDR2 is ANQGSEA. There are 11 residues in the CDR3. The CDR3: CSAGDAYEQYF. Here the CDR3 DNA reads TGCAGCGCTGGGGACGCCTACGAGCAGTACTTC.

This clonotype was counted only a few times. The chain recombines TRBV6-5 with TRBJ1-1, with a tentative D call TRBD1 (5 bases). Trimming left V 2 bases short and J 1 base short, with 5 bases between. The CDR3 length is 13 residues. Germline V lookup: CDR1 MNHEY, CDR2 SVGAGI. CDR3 coding DNA: TGTGCCAGCAGTTACGGGACGAACACTGAAGCTTTCTTT. This codes for CASSYGTNTEAFF.